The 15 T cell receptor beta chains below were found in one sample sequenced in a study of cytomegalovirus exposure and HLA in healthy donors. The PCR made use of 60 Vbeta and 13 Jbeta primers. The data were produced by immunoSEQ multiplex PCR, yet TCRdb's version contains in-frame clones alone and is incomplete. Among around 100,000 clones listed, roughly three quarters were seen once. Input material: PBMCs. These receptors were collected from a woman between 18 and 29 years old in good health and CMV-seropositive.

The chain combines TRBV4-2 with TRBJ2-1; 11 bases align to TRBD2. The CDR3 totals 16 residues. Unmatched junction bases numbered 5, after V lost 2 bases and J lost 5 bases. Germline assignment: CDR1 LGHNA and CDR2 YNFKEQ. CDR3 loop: CASSQPSGGSDNEQFF. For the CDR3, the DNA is TGTGCCAGCAGCCAACCTAGCGGGGGGTCCGACAATGAGCAGTTCTTC.

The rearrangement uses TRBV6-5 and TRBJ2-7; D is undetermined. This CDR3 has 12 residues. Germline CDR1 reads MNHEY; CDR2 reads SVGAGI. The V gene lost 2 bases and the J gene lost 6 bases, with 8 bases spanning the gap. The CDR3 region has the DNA TGTGCCAGCAGTTACGGTAGAACCGAGCAGTACTTC. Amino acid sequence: CASSYGRTEQYF.

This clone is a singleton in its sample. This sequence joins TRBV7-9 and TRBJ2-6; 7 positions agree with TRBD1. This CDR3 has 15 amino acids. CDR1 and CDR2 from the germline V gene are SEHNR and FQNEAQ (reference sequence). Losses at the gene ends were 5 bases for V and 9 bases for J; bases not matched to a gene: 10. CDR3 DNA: TGTGCCAGCAGCCCCTGGGACAGAGAGGGCAACGTCCTGACTTTC. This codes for CASSPWDREGNVLTF.

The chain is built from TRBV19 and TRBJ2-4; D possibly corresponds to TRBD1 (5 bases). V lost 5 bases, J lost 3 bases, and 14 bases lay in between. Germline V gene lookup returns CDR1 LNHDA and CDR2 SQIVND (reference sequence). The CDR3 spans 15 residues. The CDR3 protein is CASSPLQAYKNIQYF. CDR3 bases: TGTGCCAGTAGTCCCCTACAGGCATACAAAAACATTCAGTACTTC.

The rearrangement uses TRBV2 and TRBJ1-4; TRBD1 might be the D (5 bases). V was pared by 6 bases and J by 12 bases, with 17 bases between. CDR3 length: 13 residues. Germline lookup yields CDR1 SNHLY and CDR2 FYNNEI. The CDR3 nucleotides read TGTGCCAGCAGCGAGACCCTCCCGGGGGAACTGTTTTTT. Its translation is CASSETLPGELFF.

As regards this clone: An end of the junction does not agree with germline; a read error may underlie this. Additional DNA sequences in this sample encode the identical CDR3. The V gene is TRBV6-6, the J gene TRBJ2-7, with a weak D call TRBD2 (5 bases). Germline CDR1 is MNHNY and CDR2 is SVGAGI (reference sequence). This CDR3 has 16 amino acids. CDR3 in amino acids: CASSYGGLRASYEQYF. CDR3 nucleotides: TGTGCCAGCAGTTACGGCGGGTTGCGGGCTTCCTACGAGCAGTACTTT.

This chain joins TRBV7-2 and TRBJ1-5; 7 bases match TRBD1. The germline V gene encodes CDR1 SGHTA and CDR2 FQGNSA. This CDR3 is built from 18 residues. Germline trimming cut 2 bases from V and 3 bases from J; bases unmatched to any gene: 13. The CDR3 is CASSLSAYGDRANQPQHF. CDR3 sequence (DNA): TGTGCCAGCAGCTTAAGTGCTTATGGGGACAGAGCCAATCAGCCCCAGCATTTT.

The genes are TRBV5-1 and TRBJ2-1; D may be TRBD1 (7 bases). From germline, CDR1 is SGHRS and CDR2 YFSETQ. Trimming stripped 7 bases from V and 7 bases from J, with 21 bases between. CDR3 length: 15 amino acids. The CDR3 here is CASAPDRAGRNEQFF. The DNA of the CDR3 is TGCGCCAGCGCTCCCGACAGGGCTGGGAGGAATGAGCAGTTCTTC.

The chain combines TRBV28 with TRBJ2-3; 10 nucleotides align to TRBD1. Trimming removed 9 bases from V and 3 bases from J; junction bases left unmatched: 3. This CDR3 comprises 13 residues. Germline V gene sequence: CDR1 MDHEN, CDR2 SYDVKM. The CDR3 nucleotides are TGTGCCAGTGGGACAGGGGATACAGATACGCAGTATTTT. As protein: CASGTGDTDTQYF.

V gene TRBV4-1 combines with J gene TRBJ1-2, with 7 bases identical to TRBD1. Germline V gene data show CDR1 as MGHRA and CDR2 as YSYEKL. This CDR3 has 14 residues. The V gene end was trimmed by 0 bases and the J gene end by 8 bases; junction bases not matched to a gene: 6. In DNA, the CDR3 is TGCGCCAGCAGCCAAGATCAGGGGGGATACGGCTACACCTTC. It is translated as CASSQDQGGYGYTF.

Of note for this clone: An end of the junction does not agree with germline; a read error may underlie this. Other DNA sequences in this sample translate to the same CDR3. The chain's CDR3 is CASSFTDQPQHF. The DNA of the CDR3 is TGCGCCAGTAGTTTTACTGATCAGCCCCAGCATTTT. This chain connects TRBV19 to TRBJ1-5, with unresolved D. The germline CDR1 and CDR2 sequences are LNHDA and SQIVND (reference sequence). This CDR3 is built from 12 residues.

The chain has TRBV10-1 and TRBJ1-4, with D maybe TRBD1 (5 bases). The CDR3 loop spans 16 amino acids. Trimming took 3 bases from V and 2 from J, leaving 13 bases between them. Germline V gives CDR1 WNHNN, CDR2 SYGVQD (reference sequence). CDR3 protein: CASSEQVLGTNEKLFF. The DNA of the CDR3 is TGCGCCAGCAGTGAACAGGTTTTGGGGACTAATGAAAAACTGTTTTTT.

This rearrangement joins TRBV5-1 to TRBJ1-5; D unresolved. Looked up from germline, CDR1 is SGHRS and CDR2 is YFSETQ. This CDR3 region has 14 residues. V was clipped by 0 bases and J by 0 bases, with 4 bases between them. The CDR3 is CASSLGASNQPQHF. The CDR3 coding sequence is TGCGCCAGCAGCTTGGGGGCTAGCAATCAGCCCCAGCATTTT. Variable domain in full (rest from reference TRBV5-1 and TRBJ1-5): KAGVTQTPRYLIKTRGQQVTLSCSPISGHRSVSWYQQTPGQGLQFLFEYFSETQRNKGNFPGRFSGRQFSNSRSEMNVSTLELGDSALYLCASSLGASNQPQHFGDGTRLSIL.

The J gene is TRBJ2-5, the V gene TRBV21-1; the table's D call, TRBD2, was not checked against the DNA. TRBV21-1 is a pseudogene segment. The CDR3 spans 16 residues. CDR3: CASSFDLLAEQETQYF. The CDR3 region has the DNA TGTGCCAGCAGCTTTGACCTCCTCGCGGAACAAGAGACCCAGTACTTC.

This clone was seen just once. CDR3 in amino acids: CASSLDWGGMGGELFF. The CDR3 nucleotides are TGTGCCAGCAGCTTAGATTGGGGGGGCATGGGCGGGGAGCTGTTTTTT. V usage is TRBV11-2 and J usage is TRBJ2-2, with D possibly TRBD2 on 7 matching bases. Trimming pared 0 bases from V and 7 bases from J, leaving 15 bases between. The CDR3 loop spans 16 amino acids. Looked up from germline, CDR1 is SGHAT and CDR2 is FQNNGV. The full variable domain, rest sourced from reference TRBV11-2 and TRBJ2-2, is EAGVAQSPRYKIIEKRQSVAFWCNPISGHATLYWYQQILGQGPKLLIQFQNNGVVDDSQLPKDRFSAERLKGVDSTLKIQPAKLEDSAVYLCASSLDWGGMGGELFFGEGSRLTVL.